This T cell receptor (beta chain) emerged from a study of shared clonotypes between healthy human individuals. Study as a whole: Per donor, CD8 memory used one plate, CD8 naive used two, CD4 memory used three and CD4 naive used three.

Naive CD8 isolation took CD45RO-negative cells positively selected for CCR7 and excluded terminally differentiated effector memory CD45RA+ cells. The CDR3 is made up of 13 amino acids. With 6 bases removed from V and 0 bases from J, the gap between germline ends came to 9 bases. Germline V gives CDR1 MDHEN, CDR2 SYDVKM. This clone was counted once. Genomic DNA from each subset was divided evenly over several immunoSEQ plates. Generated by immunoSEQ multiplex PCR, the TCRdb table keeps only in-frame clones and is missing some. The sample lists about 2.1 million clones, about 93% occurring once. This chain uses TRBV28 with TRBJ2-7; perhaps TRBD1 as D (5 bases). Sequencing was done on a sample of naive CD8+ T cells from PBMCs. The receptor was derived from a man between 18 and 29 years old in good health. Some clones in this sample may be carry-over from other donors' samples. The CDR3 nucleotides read TGTGCCAGCAGAATAACAGGCTCCTACGAGCAGTACTTC. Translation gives CASRITGSYEQYF.